This entry describes one T cell receptor (beta chain). No count is recorded, though its frequency marks this clonotype as medium-sized (0.01 to 0.1%). Which antigen it targets is not known. From each donor, an approximately 2.5 ml peripheral blood sample was drawn into PAXgene tubes and stored at -80 degrees C. Without T cell sorting, total RNA was isolated from whole blood using the PAXgene blood miRNA kit on an automated QIAcube. Peripheral blood from monozygotic twin pairs concordant or discordant for inflammatory bowel disease was subjected to deep TCRalpha and TCRbeta repertoire profiling with unique molecular barcoding. Smoking habits were recorded for all twin pairs, and each individual was classified as a current, former or never smoker. This record belongs to a study of monozygotic twins with inflammatory bowel disease (dated by TCRdb to the late 2010s). About the investigation overall: In total, about 30 monozygotic twin pairs made up the full study: 19 Danish pairs, all IBD-discordant, plus nine German pairs, of which four were IBD-concordant and five were IBD-discordant. Within discordant pairs, disease-associated traits were sought mainly by comparing IBD patients with their genetically identical healthy co-twins. Each individual had, on average, about 151 000 unique TCRalpha sequences and 181 000 unique TCRbeta sequences available for analysis. Broad study findings and their caveats: Compared with healthy twins, IBD patients had fewer clonotypes in common with other individuals, a difference most pronounced in patients showing signs of disease activity. A decrease in TCRbeta repertoire diversity, as measured by inverse Simpson index, was observed in IBD patients compared with their healthy co-twins. Distinction between different T cell subtypes could not be achieved in the analysis. Repertoire similarity did not differ between concordant and discordant twins, which could be due to limited statistical power. The results gave no support for a single strong signal or clonotype linked to IBD. Differing immunosuppressive treatments among patients may have added background noise and inter-individual variability to the repertoires.

The library was prepared using 5' RACE. Each TCR library was prepared from 3,500 to 4,500 ng of total RNA. For each sample, cDNA synthesis with SMARTScribe reverse transcriptase was split into eight separate reactions. Unique molecular identifiers containing a 6-nucleotide sample barcode were introduced through template switching during cDNA synthesis. TCRalpha and TCRbeta cDNA was amplified in two nested PCRs of 16 and 9 cycles, and bead purification was carried out after each PCR. Before amplification, the cDNA was both treated with uracil DNA-glycosylase and purified with the QIAquick PCR purification kit. In the second PCR, Illumina TruSeq-compatible adapters and sample-specific barcodes were added. Library quality and concentration were checked on TapeStation and Qubit, and libraries were pooled at roughly 5.1 ng each. Sequencing of the pooled libraries was done on an Illumina HiSeq2500 single-index Rapid Run using custom sequencing primers and 2 x 100 bp reads. In the original analysis: PCR and sequencing errors were corrected by UMI-based consensus assembly using MiGEC version 1.2.6. MiXCR version 2.1.1 handled V(D)J alignment, clonotype assembly and CDR3 extraction. Gene usage, clonotype sharing and MAIT/NKT TCR abundance were normalised by analysing the top 1000, 10 000 and 20 000 clonotypes per sample. After downsampling to 27 000 UMIs, diversity was calculated as the inverse Simpson index using the vegan R package. Paired Mann-Whitney U tests were applied to discordant twin pairs, and Benjamini-Hochberg correction was used for multiple testing. TCRdb reprocessed the raw reads; every CDR3 protein sequence is a single record, and DNA is not supplied. TCRdb, not the original authors, processed these V and J calls. The sample's table lists a count of 45,000 or so distinct CDR3 sequences. 5% to 6.5% of the sample lies in the top ten.

For CDR1 and CDR2, the germline V gene lists MDHEN and SYDVKM. From its cysteine to its phenylalanine, the CDR3 spans 16 amino acids. The DNA is not on file. The TCR comes from a human donor with ulcerative colitis or Crohn's disease, or a healthy co-twin of an affected twin (not recorded which). Recombination linked TRBV28 to TRBJ2-1. Specimen: blood. The CDR3 has the sequence CASSVEGFYSYNEQFF.